The clone carrying this T cell receptor (beta chain) has just a few counts. Construction of TCR beta libraries relied on iRepertoire HTBI primers and on Arm-PCR targeting CDR3 regions. From the multiplex PCR reads, TCRdb called clonotypes with MiXCR, one entry per CDR3 protein. The sample gives 650,000 to 700,000 distinct CDR3 sequences, around 30% of which show up once; roughly 40% is in the top ten. The CDR3 is 13 residues long. CDR1 PRHDT and CDR2 FYEKMQ come from the germline V gene (reference sequence). The V end was cut by 5 bases, the J end by 3 bases, with 10 bases between. This entry belongs to a study of regulatory T cells in long-lasting Graves disease. Time point given: persistent/refractory GD, antithyroid drugs over 5 years with positive TRAb. TCR sequences were obtained from RNA taken from PBMCs.

This TCR derives from a female donor with Graves disease. The specimen was peripheral blood mononuclear cells (PBMCs), collected when the disease was refractory, from a patient treated with antithyroid drugs. The chain is built from TRBV13 and TRBJ2-5; TRBD1 is a possible D gene (6 bases). In DNA, the CDR3 is TGTGCCAGCAGCGCCTCAGGGGAAGAGACCCAGTACTTC. Its translation: CASSASGEETQYF.